The count of the clone carrying this TCR beta chain is one. The CDR3 length is 14 residues. Germline CDR1 reads GTSNPN; CDR2 reads SVGIG (reference sequence). V trimming: 4 bases; J trimming: 5 bases; junction bases outside the gene matches: 10. This sample stems from a study of blood T cell repertoires in COVID-19. Across the study: Both acute and convalescent COVID-19 samples were obtained from the United States, Italy and Spain.

In the authors' methods: Estimates of nucleated cell counts were drawn from the amplification of reference gene primers. TCRdb keeps only in-frame clones here, not all; method: immunoSEQ multiplex PCR. For V, J and clone size, that table is used; D and trimming come from the DNA. The data hold around 72,000 clones, with around 84% observed a single time. The sample was peripheral blood. The rearrangement joins TRBV30 to TRBJ1-2, with TRBD1 matching over 7 bases. This TCR was recovered from a man in his 70s with active or convalescent COVID-19. CDR3 DNA sequence: TGTGCCTGGACCAGGACAGGCACTCTTTATGGCTACACCTTC. It codes for CAWTRTGTLYGYTF.